This section outlines one T cell receptor (beta chain) sequence together with its context. Antigen: not known. The germline V and J ends were trimmed by 3 bases and 5 bases, with 10 bases remaining between them. Germline loops: CDR1 SQVTM, CDR2 ANQGSEA. The CDR3 length is 12 residues. The data were produced by immunoSEQ multiplex PCR, yet TCRdb's version contains in-frame clones alone and is incomplete. The sample gives 16,000 or so clones, around 71% of which show up once; roughly a tenth is in the top ten. The data are from a study of T cell clonotyping in hematopoietic cell transplantation. Study outcomes and limitations: Pathologically expanded recipient clonotypes increased progressively from day 30 to day 180 as diversity fell. Few recipient clonotypes overlapped donors; over 97% were de novo at given depth. Without cell sorting, CD4 versus CD8 contributions remain unresolved.

The sample was peripheral blood mononuclear cells. The gene calls are TRBV29-1 and TRBJ1-1, with unresolved D. The receptor's source is a woman aged 55-69 years in good health. Some clones in this sample may be carry-over from other donors' samples. Here the CDR3 DNA reads TGCAGCGTTGATAAGGGAAGGACTGAAGCTTTCTTT. This codes for CSVDKGRTEAFF. Full variable domain (missing parts from reference TRBV29-1 and TRBJ1-1): SAVISQKPSRDICQRGTSLTIQCQVDSQVTMMFWYRQQPGQSLTLIATANQGSEATYESGFVIDKFPISRPNLTFSTLTVSNMSPEDSSIYLCSVDKGRTEAFFGQGTRLTVV.